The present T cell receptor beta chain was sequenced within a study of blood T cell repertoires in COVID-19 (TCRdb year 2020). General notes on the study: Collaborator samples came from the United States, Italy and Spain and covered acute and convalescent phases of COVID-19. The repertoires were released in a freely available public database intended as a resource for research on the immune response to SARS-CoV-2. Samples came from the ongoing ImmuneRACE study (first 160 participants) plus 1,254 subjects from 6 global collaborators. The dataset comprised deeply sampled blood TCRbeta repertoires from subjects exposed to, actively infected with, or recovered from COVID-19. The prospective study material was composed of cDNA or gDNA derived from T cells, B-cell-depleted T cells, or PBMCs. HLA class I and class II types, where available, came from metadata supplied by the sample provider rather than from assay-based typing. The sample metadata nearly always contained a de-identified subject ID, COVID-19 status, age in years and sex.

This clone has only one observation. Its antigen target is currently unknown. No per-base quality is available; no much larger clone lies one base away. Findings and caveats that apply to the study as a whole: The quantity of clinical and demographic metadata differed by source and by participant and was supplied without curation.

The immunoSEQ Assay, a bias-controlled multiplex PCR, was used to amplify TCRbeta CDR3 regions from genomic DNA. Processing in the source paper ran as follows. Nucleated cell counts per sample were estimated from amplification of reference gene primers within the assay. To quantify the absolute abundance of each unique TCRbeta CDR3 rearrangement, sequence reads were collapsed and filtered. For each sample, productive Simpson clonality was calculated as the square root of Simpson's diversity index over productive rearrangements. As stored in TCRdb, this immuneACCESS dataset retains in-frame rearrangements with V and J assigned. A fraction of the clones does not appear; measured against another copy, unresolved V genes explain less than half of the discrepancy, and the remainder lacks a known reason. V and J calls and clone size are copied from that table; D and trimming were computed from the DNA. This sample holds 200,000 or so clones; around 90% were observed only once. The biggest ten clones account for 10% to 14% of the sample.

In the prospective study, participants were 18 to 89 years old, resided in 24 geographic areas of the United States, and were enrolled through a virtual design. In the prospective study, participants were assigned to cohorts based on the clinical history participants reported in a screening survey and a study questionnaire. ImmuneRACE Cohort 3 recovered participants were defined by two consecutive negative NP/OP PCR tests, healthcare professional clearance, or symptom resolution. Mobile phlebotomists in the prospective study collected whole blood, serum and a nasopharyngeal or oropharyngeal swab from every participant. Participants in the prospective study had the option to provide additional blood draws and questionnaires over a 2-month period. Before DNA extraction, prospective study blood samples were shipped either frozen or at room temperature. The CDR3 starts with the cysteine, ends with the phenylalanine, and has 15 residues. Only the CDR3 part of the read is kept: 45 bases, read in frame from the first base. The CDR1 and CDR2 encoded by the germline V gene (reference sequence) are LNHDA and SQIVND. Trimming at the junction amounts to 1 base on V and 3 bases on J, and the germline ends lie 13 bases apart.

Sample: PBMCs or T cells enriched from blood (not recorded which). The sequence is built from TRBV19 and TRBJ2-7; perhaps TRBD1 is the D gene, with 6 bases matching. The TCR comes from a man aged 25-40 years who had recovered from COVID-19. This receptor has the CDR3 CASSIAGQRGYEQYF. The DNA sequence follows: TGTGCCAGTAGTATAGCAGGACAGCGAGGCTACGAGCAGTACTTC.